This TCR beta chain was sequenced in a study of T cells generated in artificial thymic organoids (dated by TCRdb to about 2017). General notes on the study: The study compared TCR alpha and beta CDR3 repertoires of CD8 single positive T cells derived from in vitro artificial thymic organoids with the repertoires of thymic and peripheral blood naive CD8 T cells. Displayed repertoire sequencing data were described as representative of three independent experiments. Summary of the overall study and its limitations: Physiological TCR clonotype diversity, comparable to that of thymic and blood naive CD8 T cells, was observed in organoid-derived CD8 single positive T cells. Organoid-derived T cells showed no skewing in Valpha or Vbeta usage, which argues against dominance of unconventional lineages or clonal expansions.

TCRalpha and TCRbeta libraries were amplified separately by semi-nested PCR with Advantage 2 and reverse primers in the TRAC or TRBC constant regions. The amount of total RNA used for first-strand cDNA synthesis ranged from about 3 to 550 ng. TCR cDNA libraries were generated by 5'-RACE using the SMARTer PCR cDNA Synthesis kit, with a poly-dT primer for first-strand synthesis. The semi-nested reverse primers in the constant regions carried 5-nucleotide sample-specific barcodes, and the PCR products were cleaned up with the Zymo DNA Clean and Concentrator-5 kit. Up to ten barcoded samples were pooled, ligated to Illumina adaptors and sequenced as 2 x 150 bp paired-end reads on an Illumina MiSeq. On the study's bioinformatics: After demultiplexing, reads were aligned using BLAT against a custom library built from IMGT containing every combination of human TRAV, TRAJ, TRBV, TRBD and TRBJ. The best BLAT hits were picked using pslCDnaFilter (-maxAligns=1, -ignoreIntrons), and custom Perl scripts were used to calculate clonotype frequencies. In-frame beta chains were kept once TCRdb had trimmed the public reads at Q25 with fastp and called clones with MiXCR. Each entry merges the rows of one CDR3 protein and shows their most common DNA and genes. TCRdb's processing, not the study's, gives the V and J calls here. Here the sample has approximately 7,700 distinct CDR3 sequences; approximately 24% occur a single time. Jointly, the top ten make up 3.2% of the sample.

Artificial thymic organoids were generated by aggregating human HSPCs with MS5 murine stromal cells transduced with human DLL1, and the organoids were cultured at an air-liquid interface. Organoids were seeded with FACS-purified CD34+CD3- hematopoietic stem and progenitor cells depleted of residual T cells. Serum-free RB27 medium, consisting of RPMI 1640 supplemented with B27, FLT3L, IL-7 and ascorbic acid, was used for organoid culture. Before RNA extraction, CD3+TCRalphabeta+CD8 single positive T cells from organoids and thymus were sorted by FACS. For each sample, the RNeasy Micro kit was used to purify total RNA from approximately 40,000 to 200,000 sorted cells, and RNA quality was checked on an Agilent RNA 6000 Nano chip. Taken from cysteine to phenylalanine, the CDR3 has 13 residues. Only the CDR3 DNA is retained, 39 bases long and in frame from the first base. Between the V and J ends, shortened by 3 bases and 7 bases respectively, the junction contains 9 bases. Per the germline V gene, KGHDR is the CDR1 and SFDVKD is the CDR2.

Points on this clonotype: Its binding antigen is unknown. No base-level quality is on record; no much larger clone is a single base apart.

Sequencing input: naive CD8+ T cells grown in artificial thymic organoids from cord blood stem and progenitor cells. The cell subset or site label here, explained by the study, means: CD3+TCRalphabeta+CD8SP T cells; for blood, CD45RO-CCR7+ naive CD8+ T cells. In this chain, TRBV24-1 is recombined with TRBJ2-4; confidence is insufficient to name the D gene. The sequence was collected from a human donor who gave cord blood stem cells for thymic organoid culture, a cardiac surgery patient who gave postnatal thymus, or a blood donor (not recorded which). The DNA sequence is as follows: TGTGCCACCAGTGATCCAGGCTCCAACATTCAGTACTTC. Its amino acids are CATSDPGSNIQYF.